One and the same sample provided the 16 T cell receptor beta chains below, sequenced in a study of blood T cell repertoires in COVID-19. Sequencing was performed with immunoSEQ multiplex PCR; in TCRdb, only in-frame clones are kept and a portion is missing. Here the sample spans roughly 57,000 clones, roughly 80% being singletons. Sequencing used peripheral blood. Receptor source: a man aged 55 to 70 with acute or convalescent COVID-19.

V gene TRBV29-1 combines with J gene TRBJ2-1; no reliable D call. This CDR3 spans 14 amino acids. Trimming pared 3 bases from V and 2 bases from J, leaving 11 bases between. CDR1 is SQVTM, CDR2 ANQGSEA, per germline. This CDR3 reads CSVDGSRAYNEQFF. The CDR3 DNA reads TGCAGCGTTGATGGTTCACGCGCCTACAATGAGCAGTTCTTC.

The CDR3 here is CASSFEGGLNTEAFF. The CDR3 DNA reads as TGTGCCAGCAGCTTCGAAGGGGGCCTCAACACTGAAGCTTTCTTT. The chain is built from TRBV5-5 and TRBJ1-1; 7 bases fit TRBD1. From germline, CDR1 is SGHKS and CDR2 YYEKEE (reference sequence). With 2 bases clipped from V and 2 bases from J, the junction kept 6 bases outside the gene matches. The CDR3 contains 15 residues.

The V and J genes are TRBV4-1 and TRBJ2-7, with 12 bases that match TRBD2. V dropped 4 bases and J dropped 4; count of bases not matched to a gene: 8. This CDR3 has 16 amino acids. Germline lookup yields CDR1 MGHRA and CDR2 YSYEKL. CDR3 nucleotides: TGCGCCAGCAGCCCTGAGTCCGGACTAGCGGGATACGAGCAGTACTTC. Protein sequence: CASSPESGLAGYEQYF.

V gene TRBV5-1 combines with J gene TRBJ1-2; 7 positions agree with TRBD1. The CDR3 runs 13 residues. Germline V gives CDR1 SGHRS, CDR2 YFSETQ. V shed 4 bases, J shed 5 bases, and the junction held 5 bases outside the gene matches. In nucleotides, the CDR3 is TGCGCCAGCAGCCTGTGGACAGGTTATGGCTACACCTTC. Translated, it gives CASSLWTGYGYTF. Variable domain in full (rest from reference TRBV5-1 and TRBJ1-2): KAGVTQTPRYLIKTRGQQVTLSCSPISGHRSVSWYQQTPGQGLQFLFEYFSETQRNKGNFPGRFSGRQFSNSRSEMNVSTLELGDSALYLCASSLWTGYGYTFGSGTRLTVV.

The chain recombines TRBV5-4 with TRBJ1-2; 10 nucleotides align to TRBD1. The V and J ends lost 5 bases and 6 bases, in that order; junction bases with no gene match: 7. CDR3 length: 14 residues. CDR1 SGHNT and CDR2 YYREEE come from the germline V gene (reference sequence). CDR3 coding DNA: TGTGCCAGCAGGGTTAGACAGGGGGCGGATGGCTACACCTTC. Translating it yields CASRVRQGADGYTF.

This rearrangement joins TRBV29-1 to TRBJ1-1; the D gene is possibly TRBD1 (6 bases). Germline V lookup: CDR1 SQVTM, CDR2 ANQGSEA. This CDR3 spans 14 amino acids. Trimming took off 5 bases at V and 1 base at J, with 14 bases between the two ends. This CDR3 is CSVSRTDRNTEAFF. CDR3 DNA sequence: TGCAGCGTTTCCCGGACAGACCGGAACACTGAAGCTTTCTTT.

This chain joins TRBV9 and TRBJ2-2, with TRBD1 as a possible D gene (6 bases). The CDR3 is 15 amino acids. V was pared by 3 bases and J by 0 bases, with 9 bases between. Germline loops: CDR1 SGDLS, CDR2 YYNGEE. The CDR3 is CASSAGVANTGELFF. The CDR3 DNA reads TGTGCCAGCAGCGCAGGGGTCGCGAACACCGGGGAGCTGTTTTTT. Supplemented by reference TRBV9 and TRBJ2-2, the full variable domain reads DSGVTQTPKHLITATGQRVTLRCSPRSGDLSVYWYQQSLDQGLQFLIQYYNGEERAKGNILERFSAQQFPDLHSELNLSSLELGDSALYFCASSAGVANTGELFFGEGSRLTVL.

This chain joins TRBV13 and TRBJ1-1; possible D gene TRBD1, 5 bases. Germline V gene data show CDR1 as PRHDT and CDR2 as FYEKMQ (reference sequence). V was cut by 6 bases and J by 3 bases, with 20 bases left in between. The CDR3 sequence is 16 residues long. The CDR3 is CASSQPTDVGYTEAFF. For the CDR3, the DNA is TGTGCCAGCAGTCAGCCGACAGATGTGGGATACACTGAAGCTTTCTTT.

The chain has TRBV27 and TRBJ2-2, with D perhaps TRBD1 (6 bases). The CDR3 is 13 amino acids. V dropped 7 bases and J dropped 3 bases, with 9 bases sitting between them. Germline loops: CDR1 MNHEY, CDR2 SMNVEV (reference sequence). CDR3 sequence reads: CASKQGHTGELFF. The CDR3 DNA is TGTGCCAGCAAACAGGGCCACACCGGGGAGCTGTTTTTT.

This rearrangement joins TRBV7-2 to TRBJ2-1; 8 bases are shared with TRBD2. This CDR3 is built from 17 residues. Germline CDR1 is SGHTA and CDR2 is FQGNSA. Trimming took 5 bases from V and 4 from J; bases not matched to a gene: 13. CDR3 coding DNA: TGTGCCAGCAGCCCCGGGGGTAGCGGGGAACCGTACAATGAGCAGTTCTTC. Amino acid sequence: CASSPGGSGEPYNEQFF.

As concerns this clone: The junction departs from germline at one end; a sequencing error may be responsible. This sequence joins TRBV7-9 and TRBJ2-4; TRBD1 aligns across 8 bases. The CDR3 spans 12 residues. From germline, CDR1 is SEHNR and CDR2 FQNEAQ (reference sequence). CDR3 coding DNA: TGTGCCAGCAGCGATGGACAGGGCGGAAGGCACTTC. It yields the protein CASSDGQGGRHF.

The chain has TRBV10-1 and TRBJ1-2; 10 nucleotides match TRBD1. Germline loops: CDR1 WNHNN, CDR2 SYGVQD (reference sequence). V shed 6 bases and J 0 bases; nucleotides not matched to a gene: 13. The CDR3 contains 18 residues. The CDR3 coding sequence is TGCGCCAGCAGCTATACCGGGACAGGGGACCGAGCTAACTATGGCTACACCTTC. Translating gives CASSYTGTGDRANYGYTF.

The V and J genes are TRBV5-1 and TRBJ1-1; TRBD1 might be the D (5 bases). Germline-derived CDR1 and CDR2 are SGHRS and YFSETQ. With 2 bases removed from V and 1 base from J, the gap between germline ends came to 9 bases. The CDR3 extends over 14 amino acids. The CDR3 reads CASSFAGGNTEAFF. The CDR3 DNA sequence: TGCGCCAGCAGCTTCGCGGGGGGGAACACTGAAGCTTTCTTT.

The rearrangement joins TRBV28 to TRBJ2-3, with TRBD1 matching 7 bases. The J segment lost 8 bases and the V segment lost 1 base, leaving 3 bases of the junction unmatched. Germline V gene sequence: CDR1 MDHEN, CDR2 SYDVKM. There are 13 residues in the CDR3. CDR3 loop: CASSLSTGSTQYF. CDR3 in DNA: TGTGCCAGCAGTTTATCGACAGGGAGTACGCAGTATTTT.

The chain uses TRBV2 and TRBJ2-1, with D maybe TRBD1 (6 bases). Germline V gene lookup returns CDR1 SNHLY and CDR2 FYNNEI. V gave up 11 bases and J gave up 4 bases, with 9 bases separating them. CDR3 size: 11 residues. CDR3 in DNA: TGTGCCGGGGGCTCTTACAATGAGCAGTTCTTC. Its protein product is CAGGSYNEQFF.

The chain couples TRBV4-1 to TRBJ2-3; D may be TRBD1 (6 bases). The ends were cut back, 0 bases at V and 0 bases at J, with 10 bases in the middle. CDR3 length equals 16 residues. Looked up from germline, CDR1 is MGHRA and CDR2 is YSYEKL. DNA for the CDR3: TGCGCCAGCAGCCAAGATAAGGGACACAGCACAGATACGCAGTATTTT. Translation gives CASSQDKGHSTDTQYF.